One sample yielded the 15 T cell receptor beta chains listed below, sequenced in a study of CD8 T cells in ankylosing spondylitis. TCRdb fed the 5' RACE reads into MiXCR, producing one record per CDR3 protein. The table records 150,000 to 200,000 distinct CDR3 sequences, about 16% of them present only once. The sequenced sample was blood, either unsorted or a sorted T cell fraction (not recorded which). These receptors all come from a male donor with ankylosing spondylitis or in good health (not recorded which).

This chain joins TRBV3-1 and TRBJ1-1; D not certain. CDR3 size: 14 residues. V dropped 0 bases and J dropped 0 bases, with 5 bases sitting between them. The V gene's germline CDR1 is LGHDT and CDR2 YNNKEL (reference sequence). The CDR3 DNA reads TGTGCCAGCAGCCAAGAGATCATGAACACTGAAGCTTTCTTT. Protein sequence: CASSQEIMNTEAFF. The whole variable domain, remainder taken from reference TRBV3-1 and TRBJ1-1, is DTAVSQTPKYLVTQMGNDKSIKCEQNLGHDTMYWYKQDSKKFLKIMFSYNNKELIINETVPNRFSPKSPDKAHLNLHINSLELGDSAVYFCASSQEIMNTEAFFGQGTRLTVV.

This clonotype occurred a few times. V and J are TRBV2 and TRBJ1-2; unclear D gene. The CDR3 runs to 13 residues. Trimming shortened V by 6 bases and J by 3 bases, and 11 bases separated the two germline ends. CDR1 and CDR2 from the germline V gene are SNHLY and FYNNEI. The CDR3 coding sequence is TGTGCCAGCAGCCTTGAACGGGACTATGGCTACACCTTC. Protein: CASSLERDYGYTF.

Ten or more counts support this clonotype. V gene TRBV5-4 combines with J gene TRBJ2-4, with 10 positions matching TRBD1. The CDR3 runs to 15 residues. Germline V lookup: CDR1 SGHNT, CDR2 YYREEE (reference sequence). V lost 4 bases, J lost 11 bases, and 12 bases stayed unmatched. The CDR3 coding sequence is TGTGCCAGCAGCGCTGCCCTGGGACAGGGGAATTTTCAGTACTTC. Its translation: CASSAALGQGNFQYF.

This clonotype has more than one count but fewer than ten. J is TRBJ1-4 and V is TRBV5-1; possibly TRBD1 for D (6 bases). The CDR3 is made up of 16 amino acids. Germline CDR1 and CDR2: SGHRS and YFSETQ. The germline V and J ends were trimmed by 5 bases and 3 bases, with 17 bases remaining between them. The CDR3 nucleotides are TGCGCCAGCAGGGACCGGATGCCAGGGGCTAATGAAAAACTGTTTTTT. As protein: CASRDRMPGANEKLFF.

The V call is TRBV11-2, the J call TRBJ1-1; D is possibly TRBD1 (6 bases). Trimming took 2 bases from V and 6 from J, leaving 13 bases between them. The CDR3 consists of 14 residues. Germline V gene data show CDR1 as SGHAT and CDR2 as FQNNGV. CDR3 in DNA: TGTGCCAGCAGCTTACTACAGGGTCGCCCTGAAGCTTTCTTT. It is translated as CASSLLQGRPEAFF.

A few counts support this clonotype. This rearrangement joins TRBV20-1 to TRBJ2-3, with 11 bases lining up with TRBD2. The CDR3 spans 14 residues. CDR1 is DFQATT and CDR2 is SNEGSKA in the germline V gene (reference sequence). V lost 6 bases, J lost 5 bases, and 7 bases stayed unmatched. CDR3 sequence (DNA): TGCAGTGCCTTACTAGCGGGAGAAGGAGATACGCAGTATTTT. It specifies CSALLAGEGDTQYF.

This clonotype appeared a few times. The CDR3 DNA sequence: TGCAGTGCTACGGGACTAGCTGGGGCCAACGTCCTGACTTTC. This encodes CSATGLAGANVLTF. The gene calls are TRBV20-1 and TRBJ2-6; TRBD2 matches 8 bases. The CDR3 extends over 14 amino acids. After removal of 4 bases from V and 2 bases from J, the junction contained 1 base not matched to a gene. Looked up from germline, CDR1 is DFQATT and CDR2 is SNEGSKA (reference sequence).

This clonotype was detected only a few times. The rearrangement links TRBV10-2 to TRBJ1-4, with D possibly TRBD1 on 6 matching bases. CDR1 is WSHSY and CDR2 is SAAADI in the germline V gene. Trimming left V 4 bases short and J 7 bases short, with 10 bases between. The CDR3 covers 13 residues. CDR3 nucleotides: TGCGCCAGCAGTGTGGAACAGGGTGAAAAACTGTTTTTT. Translation gives CASSVEQGEKLFF.

This clonotype appeared a few times. The V call is TRBV28, the J call TRBJ1-6; perhaps TRBD1 as D (6 bases). Deletions cut 4 bases from V and 7 bases from J, with 14 bases between. Germline V gene lookup returns CDR1 MDHEN and CDR2 SYDVKM. The CDR3 totals 15 residues. The CDR3 protein is CASSSPQGQNSPLHF. DNA for the CDR3: TGTGCCAGCAGTTCGCCGCAGGGGCAGAATTCACCCCTCCACTTT. Full variable domain (missing parts from reference TRBV28 and TRBJ1-6): DVKVTQSSRYLVKRTGEKVFLECVQDMDHENMFWYRQDPGLGLRLIYFSYDVKMKEKGDIPEGYSVSREKKERFSLILESASTNQTSMYLCASSSPQGQNSPLHFGNGTRLTVT.

Worth noting for this clonotype: A much larger clone differs by one base, so this may be a read error. This chain connects TRBV20-1 to TRBJ2-7; 7 bases agree with TRBD1. CDR3 length: 12 residues. In germline, CDR1 is DFQATT, CDR2 SNEGSKA (reference sequence). V shed 2 bases and J 6 bases; nucleotides not matched to a gene: 4. The CDR3 is CSARRAGGEQYF. As DNA, the CDR3 is TGCAGTGCTAGACGGGCAGGGGGCGAGCAGTACTTC.

The chain uses TRBV29-1 and TRBJ2-2, with 8 bases aligning to TRBD1. Germline CDR1 and CDR2: SQVTM and ANQGSEA. This CDR3 has 14 amino acids. Trimming removed 6 bases from V and 0 bases from J; junction bases left unmatched: 3. CDR3 DNA: TGCAGCGTAAGGACAGGGCCGAACACCGGGGAGCTGTTTTTT. Amino acid sequence: CSVRTGPNTGELFF.

V usage is TRBV4-1 and J usage is TRBJ2-1, with 8 bases aligning to TRBD2. Germline loops: CDR1 MGHRA, CDR2 YSYEKL. CDR3 length: 16 amino acids. V dropped 3 bases and J dropped 6; count of bases not matched to a gene: 10. CDR3 region: CASSHLLAALSNEQFF. CDR3 nucleotide sequence: TGCGCCAGCAGCCACTTACTAGCGGCGTTGTCCAATGAGCAGTTCTTC.

This clonotype was counted at least ten times. The V and J genes are TRBV27 and TRBJ2-3; 9 bases are shared with TRBD2. The CDR3 totals 17 residues. Germline CDR1 MNHEY, CDR2 SMNVEV (reference sequence). The V segment lost 3 bases and the J segment 3 bases; nucleotides outside the gene matches: 10. CDR3 amino acids: CASSFGLAGLGTDTQYF. The CDR3 region has the DNA TGTGCCAGCAGTTTCGGGCTAGCGGGACTCGGGACAGATACGCAGTATTTT.

This clonotype was counted at least ten times. The chain employs TRBV2 and TRBJ1-5; D is ambiguous. Per germline, CDR1 SNHLY and CDR2 FYNNEI. V was pared by 7 bases and J by 1 base, with 14 bases between. CDR3 length: 15 amino acids. Here the CDR3 reads CASKIGEESNQPQHF. In DNA form, the CDR3 reads TGTGCCAGCAAGATCGGGGAGGAGAGCAATCAGCCCCAGCATTTT.

This clonotype was counted a few times. V gene TRBV6-5 combines with J gene TRBJ2-5; D gene unclear. The CDR3 is 14 residues long. Trimming stripped 0 bases from V and 5 bases from J, with 10 bases between. CDR1 and CDR2 from the germline V gene are MNHEY and SVGAGI. The CDR3 loop is CASSYSYRVETQYF. The CDR3 bases are TGTGCCAGCAGTTACTCGTACCGGGTGGAGACCCAGTACTTC.